These 31 T cell receptor beta chains originate from one sample sequenced in a study of blood T cell repertoires in COVID-19. Method: immunoSEQ multiplex PCR; TCRdb's copy keeps in-frame clones and lacks some. The sample holds tens of thousands of clones; about 80% are singletons and the top ten take roughly 15%. Sequenced material: peripheral blood. The receptors here all came from a man aged 50 or older with COVID-19, enrolled during active disease.

As to this clone: Germline and junction disagree at one end, which may indicate a read error. The chain employs TRBV19 and TRBJ2-1, with a weak D call TRBD1 (6 bases). This CDR3 region has 13 residues. Germline V CDR1 and CDR2: LNHDA, SQIVND (reference sequence). Here the CDR3 reads CASSIGDINEQFF. The DNA for the CDR3 is TGTGCCAGTAGCATAGGGGACATCAATGAGCAGTTCTTC. Together with reference TRBV19 and TRBJ2-1, the CDR3 gives the full variable domain: DGGITQSPKYLFRKEGQNVTLSCEQNLNHDAMYWYRQDPGQGLRLIYYSQIVNDFQKGDIAEGYSVSREKKESFPLTVTSAQKNPTAFYLCASSIGDINEQFFGPGTRLTVL.

This clone was seen only a few times. The chain employs TRBV11-2 and TRBJ1-1, with D hard to call. V was shortened by 3 bases and J by 5 bases, with 10 bases between the two germline ends. The CDR3 totals 13 residues. From germline, CDR1 is SGHAT and CDR2 FQNNGV. CDR3 in amino acids: CASSLTPETEAFF. The DNA of the CDR3 is TGTGCCAGCAGCTTGACACCAGAAACTGAAGCTTTCTTT.

The table lists this clone with a count of one. This chain connects TRBV18 to TRBJ1-1, with D perhaps matching TRBD1 (6 bases). The CDR3 is 16 residues long. Germline V gene lookup returns CDR1 KGHSH and CDR2 LQKENI. Trimming removed 3 bases from V and 3 bases from J, with 17 bases in between. DNA of the CDR3: TGTGCCAGCTCACCGCCAGCCATGGACAGCCACACTGAAGCTTTCTTT. The encoded protein is CASSPPAMDSHTEAFF.

The V gene is TRBV5-1, the J gene TRBJ2-5; 8 bases are a match to TRBD1. With V trimmed by 0 bases and J by 6 bases, 16 bases remained unmatched. The CDR3 runs to 18 residues. Germline V gives CDR1 SGHRS, CDR2 YFSETQ. CDR3: CASSLAFDRGLATKTQYF. For the CDR3, the DNA is TGCGCCAGCAGCTTGGCCTTCGACAGGGGACTCGCTACGAAGACCCAGTACTTC.

The rearrangement uses TRBV2 and TRBJ2-3, with TRBD1 identical over 8 bases. The germline gives CDR1 SNHLY, CDR2 FYNNEI. The CDR3 totals 15 residues. The V segment lost 4 bases and the J segment 4 bases; nucleotides outside the gene matches: 7. The CDR3 sequence: CASSGRDRISDTQYF. DNA of the CDR3: TGTGCCAGCAGTGGCCGGGACAGGATCTCAGATACGCAGTATTTT.

The chain has TRBV27 and TRBJ2-7, with a tentative D call TRBD1 (6 bases). Deletions cut 6 bases from V and 2 bases from J, with 17 bases between. The germline V gene has CDR1 MNHEY and CDR2 SMNVEV (reference sequence). This CDR3 contains 15 residues. DNA of the CDR3: TGTGCCAGCAGATTAACAGGGTTTGGGACCTACGAGCAGTACTTC. Translated: CASRLTGFGTYEQYF.

This clone showed up just a few times. The chain joins TRBV30 to TRBJ2-7; weak D call: TRBD2 (5 bases). Between the trimmed V and J ends, which lost 0 bases and 4 bases, there was a span of 7 bases. CDR3 length equals 12 residues. The germline gives CDR1 GTSNPN, CDR2 SVGIG (reference sequence). CDR3 protein: CAWSVLGYEQYF. As DNA, the CDR3 is TGTGCCTGGAGTGTACTAGGGTACGAGCAGTACTTC.

In nucleotides, the CDR3 is TGTGCCAGCAGCCGTCCGGGACAGGGGGCTAATGAGCAGTTCTTC. Translation gives CASSRPGQGANEQFF. V usage is TRBV7-2 and J usage is TRBJ2-1; TRBD1 agrees at 12 bases. The V and J ends lost 5 bases and 7 bases, in that order; junction bases with no gene match: 6. The CDR3 spans 15 residues. Germline V gene data show CDR1 as SGHTA and CDR2 as FQGNSA.

The V gene is TRBV19, the J gene TRBJ2-2, with TRBD1 matching over 9 bases. Losses at the gene ends were 9 bases for V and 5 bases for J; bases not matched to a gene: 13. This CDR3 region has 16 residues. CDR1 is LNHDA, CDR2 SQIVND, per germline (reference sequence). CDR3 bases: TGTGCCAGCAAAACCCCTCACAGGGGGCGGACCGGGGAGCTGTTTTTT. This codes for CASKTPHRGRTGELFF.

The chain links TRBV27 to TRBJ1-5; weak D call: TRBD1 (6 bases). The CDR3 has 17 amino acids. V was clipped by 1 base and J by 6 bases, with 19 bases between them. Germline CDR1 reads MNHEY; CDR2 reads SMNVEV (reference sequence). The CDR3 reads CASSLFFGGARSQPQHF. The CDR3 coding sequence is TGTGCCAGCAGTTTATTCTTTGGGGGGGCTCGCAGTCAGCCCCAGCATTTT.

V is TRBV11-1 and J is TRBJ1-6; tentatively, D is TRBD1 (5 bases). In germline, CDR1 is SGHAT, CDR2 FQDESV (reference sequence). The ends were cut back, 7 bases at V and 7 bases at J, with 17 bases in the middle. This CDR3 comprises 15 residues. CDR3 DNA sequence: TGTGCCAGCACCATAGGGCCAGGGTTGAATTCACCCCTCCACTTT. Amino acids: CASTIGPGLNSPLHF.

The rearrangement links TRBV5-6 to TRBJ2-2, with D tentatively TRBD2 (6 bases). Trimming shortened V by 5 bases and J by 6 bases, and 17 bases separated the two germline ends. In germline, CDR1 is SGHDT, CDR2 YYEEEE. The CDR3 is 15 amino acids. The CDR3, as DNA: TGTGCCAGCAGTTCGGACTACCAAGCCCCCGGGGAGCTGTTTTTT. Protein sequence: CASSSDYQAPGELFF. The entire variable domain, with the rest obtained from reference TRBV5-6 and TRBJ2-2, is as follows: DAGVTQSPTHLIKTRGQQVTLRCSPKSGHDTVSWYQQALGQGPQFIFQYYEEEERQRGNFPDRFSGHQFPNYSSELNVNALLLGDSALYLCASSSDYQAPGELFFGEGSRLTVL.

The chain combines TRBV2 with TRBJ2-2; 8 bases align to TRBD2. There are 15 residues in the CDR3. The J segment lost 5 bases and the V segment lost 7 bases, leaving 9 bases of the junction unmatched. The germline gives CDR1 SNHLY, CDR2 FYNNEI. The CDR3 region is CASMGAGGVTGELFF. CDR3 sequence (DNA): TGTGCCAGCATGGGGGCCGGGGGGGTGACCGGGGAGCTGTTTTTT.

In DNA, the CDR3 is TGTGCCAGCAGCCAGCGGCCTTACACAATCGAGCAGTACTTC. This codes for CASSQRPYTIEQYF. The chain combines TRBV3-1 (or the pseudogene TRBV3-2) with TRBJ2-7; no clear D. The CDR3 contains 14 residues. V was shortened by 3 bases and J by 6 bases, with 15 bases between the two germline ends. Looked up from germline, CDR1 is LGHDT and CDR2 is YNNKEL (reference sequence).

V is TRBV7-2 and J is TRBJ2-3, with TRBD2 matching over 16 bases. Germline assignment: CDR1 SGHTA and CDR2 FQGNSA. This CDR3 contains 19 residues. V shed 1 base and J 2 bases; nucleotides not matched to a gene: 6. The CDR3 loop reads CASSLEGTSGGAPTDTQYF. In DNA, the CDR3 is TGTGCCAGCAGCTTAGAAGGGACTAGCGGGGGGGCCCCCACAGATACGCAGTATTTT.

CDR3 amino acids: CASSPRTDNEQFF. CDR3 bases: TGTGCCAGCAGCCCTAGGACAGACAATGAGCAGTTCTTC. The rearrangement uses TRBV11-2 and TRBJ2-1; perhaps TRBD1 as D (6 bases). Trimming removed 5 bases at V and 5 bases at J, with 10 bases between. CDR1 and CDR2 from the germline V gene are SGHAT and FQNNGV. The CDR3 totals 13 residues.

This clone was recorded a few times. This chain joins TRBV12-5 and TRBJ2-3, with TRBD1 matching over 9 bases. The CDR3 extends over 18 amino acids. Germline V lookup: CDR1 LGHNT, CDR2 FRNRAP. The V segment lost 6 bases and the J segment 0 bases; nucleotides outside the gene matches: 13. This chain's CDR3 is CASGLGTGTFFSTDTQYF. CDR3 nucleotide sequence: TGTGCTAGTGGCCTGGGGACAGGGACATTTTTTAGCACAGATACGCAGTATTTT.

This clone was detected a few times. The chain carries TRBV30 and TRBJ2-2; 8 bases align to TRBD1. J gave up 4 bases and V 7 bases, and 11 bases lay outside the gene matches. The CDR3 runs to 15 residues. The germline CDR1 and CDR2 sequences are GTSNPN and SVGIG (reference sequence). CDR3 loop: CASLTGGIFTGELFF. The CDR3 DNA reads TGTGCCTCCCTAACAGGGGGAATATTCACCGGGGAGCTGTTTTTT.

The V call is TRBV23-1, the J call TRBJ2-7; 11 bases line up with TRBD2. TRBV23-1 is an ORF for which the function is uncertain. The CDR3 contains 18 residues. The J segment lost 2 bases and the V segment lost 3 bases, leaving 12 bases of the junction unmatched. The CDR3 loop reads CASSHPPPRLAGTYEQYF. The CDR3 DNA is TGCGCCAGCAGTCACCCACCCCCCAGACTAGCGGGGACCTACGAGCAGTACTTC.

The chain carries TRBV3-1 (or the pseudogene TRBV3-2) and TRBJ2-7; D remains unclear. Per germline, CDR1 LGHDT and CDR2 YNNKEL (reference sequence). Between the trimmed V and J ends, which lost 1 base and 7 bases, there was a span of 8 bases. The CDR3 consists of 12 residues. As DNA, the CDR3 is TGTGCCAGCAGCCAAGGCCTCGGGGAGCAGTACTTC. It codes for CASSQGLGEQYF.

V gene TRBV7-9 combines with J gene TRBJ2-7, with D perhaps matching TRBD2 (5 bases). The CDR3 contains 10 residues. CDR1 SEHNR and CDR2 FQNEAQ come from the germline V gene (reference sequence). V was trimmed by 6 bases and J by 7 bases, leaving 7 bases between them. The CDR3 DNA reads TGTGCCAGCAGGGGAGAAGAGCAGTACTTC. Its protein product is CASRGEEQYF. The whole variable domain, remainder taken from reference TRBV7-9 and TRBJ2-7, is DTGVSQNPRHKITKRGQNVTFRCDPISEHNRLYWYRQTLGQGPEFLTYFQNEAQLEKSRLLSDRFSAERPKGSFSTLEIQRTEQGDSAMYLCASRGEEQYFGPGTRLTVT.

The J gene is TRBJ1-1, the V gene TRBV9; D is undetermined. The V end was cut by 0 bases, the J end by 3 bases, with 12 bases between. This CDR3 is built from 15 residues. Germline lookup yields CDR1 SGDLS and CDR2 YYNGEE. In nucleotides, the CDR3 is TGTGCCAGCAGCGTAGGAGACTCCGGGGACACTGAAGCTTTCTTT. Its protein is CASSVGDSGDTEAFF.

The chain couples TRBV7-2 to TRBJ1-2; the D is unclear. The CDR3 is made up of 12 amino acids. From germline, CDR1 is SGHTA and CDR2 FQGNSA. Between the trimmed V and J ends, which lost 1 base and 4 bases, there was a span of 4 bases. CDR3 nucleotides: TGTGCCAGCAGCTTAGATCTCTATGGCTACACCTTC. The encoded protein is CASSLDLYGYTF.

The chain joins TRBV7-9 to TRBJ1-1, with 8 nucleotides matching TRBD1. Germline V gene lookup returns CDR1 SEHNR and CDR2 FQNEAQ (reference sequence). The CDR3 has 15 amino acids. V lost 5 bases, J lost 1 base, and 6 bases stayed unmatched. CDR3 nucleotides: TGTGCCAGCAGCGCGACAGGGGTGTGGAACACTGAAGCTTTCTTT. This codes for CASSATGVWNTEAFF.

This chain uses TRBV11-3 with TRBJ2-1, with D perhaps TRBD2 (5 bases). Germline CDR1 is SGHNT and CDR2 is YENEEA. The CDR3 contains 15 residues. Trimming left V 1 base short and J 1 base short, with 8 bases between. Here the CDR3 reads CASSLAPGSYNEQFF. CDR3 DNA: TGTGCCAGCAGCTTAGCCCCGGGATCCTACAATGAGCAGTTCTTC.

The rearrangement uses TRBV5-1 and TRBJ2-1; 10 bases are a match to TRBD1. V was pared by 0 bases and J by 7 bases, with 4 bases of the junction left unmatched. Germline values: CDR1 SGHRS, CDR2 YFSETQ. The CDR3 spans 15 residues. The CDR3 nucleotides are TGCGCCAGCAGCTTGGCCGGGACAGGGGCTAATGAGCAGTTCTTC. Translated, it gives CASSLAGTGANEQFF.

This rearrangement joins TRBV12-5 to TRBJ1-1; D is ambiguous. The CDR3 has 13 amino acids. CDR1 LGHNT and CDR2 FRNRAP come from the germline V gene. The ends were cut back, 2 bases at V and 7 bases at J, with 11 bases in the middle. In DNA form, the CDR3 reads TGTGCTAGTGGTTTGCTCCCCGCGATTGAAGCTTTCTTT. It codes for CASGLLPAIEAFF.

This clone was counted only a few times. CDR3 in DNA: TGTGCCAGCAGCTGGACAGGGGTAAATGAGCAGTTCTTC. Its translation: CASSWTGVNEQFF. V gene TRBV6-5 combines with J gene TRBJ2-1, with 9 bases lining up with TRBD1. J was trimmed by 7 bases and V by 6 bases; bases with no gene match: 4. The CDR3 extends over 13 amino acids. Germline CDR1 is MNHEY and CDR2 is SVGAGI.

In DNA form, the CDR3 reads TGCGCCAGCAGCCAGGGGACCGATCCAGGCGGGGAGCAGTTCTTC. Encoded protein: CASSQGTDPGGEQFF. The V call is TRBV5-1, the J call TRBJ2-1, with TRBD1 as a possible D gene (6 bases). V lost 4 bases to trimming and J lost 10 bases, with 21 bases between them. CDR3 length: 15 residues. The germline V gene has CDR1 SGHRS and CDR2 YFSETQ.

This chain connects TRBV13 to TRBJ2-2; TRBD1 matches at 7 bases. CDR3 length equals 14 residues. Germline CDR1 PRHDT, CDR2 FYEKMQ (reference sequence). J gave up 4 bases and V 3 bases, and 2 bases lay outside the gene matches. The CDR3 region has the DNA TGTGCCAGCAGCTTGACAGGGTTCACCGGGGAGCTGTTTTTT. It codes for CASSLTGFTGELFF.

The genes are TRBV6-7 and TRBJ2-1, with D perhaps matching TRBD2 (5 bases). TRBV6-7 belongs to the ORF category, with a function that is uncertain. Trimming removed 7 bases at V and 7 bases at J, with 14 bases between. This CDR3 has 13 amino acids. In DNA, the CDR3 is TGTGCCAGCATCTTTTTGAGGAGGAATGAGCAGTTCTTC. It is translated as CASIFLRRNEQFF.